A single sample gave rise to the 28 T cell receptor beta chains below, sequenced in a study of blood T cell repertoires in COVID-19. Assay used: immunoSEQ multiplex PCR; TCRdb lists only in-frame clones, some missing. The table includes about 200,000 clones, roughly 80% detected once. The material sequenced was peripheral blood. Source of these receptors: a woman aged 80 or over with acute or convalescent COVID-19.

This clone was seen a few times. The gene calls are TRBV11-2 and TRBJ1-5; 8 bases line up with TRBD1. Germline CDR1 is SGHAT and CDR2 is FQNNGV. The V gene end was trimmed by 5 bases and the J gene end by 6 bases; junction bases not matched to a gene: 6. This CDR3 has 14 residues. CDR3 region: CASSPGQGGQPQHF. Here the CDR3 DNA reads TGTGCCAGCAGCCCCGGACAGGGCGGTCAGCCCCAGCATTTT.

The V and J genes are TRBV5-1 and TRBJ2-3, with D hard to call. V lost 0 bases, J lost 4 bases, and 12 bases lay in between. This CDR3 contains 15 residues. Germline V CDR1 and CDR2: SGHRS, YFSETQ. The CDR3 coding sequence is TGCGCCAGCAGCTTGGTAGGCAGGTACTCAGATACGCAGTATTTT. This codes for CASSLVGRYSDTQYF.

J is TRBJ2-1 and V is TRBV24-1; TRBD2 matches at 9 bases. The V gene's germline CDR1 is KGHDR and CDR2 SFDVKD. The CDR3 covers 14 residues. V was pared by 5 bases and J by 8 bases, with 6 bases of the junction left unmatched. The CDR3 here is CATSAAGGPYEQFF. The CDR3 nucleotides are TGTGCCACCAGTGCGGCGGGAGGGCCCTATGAGCAGTTCTTC.

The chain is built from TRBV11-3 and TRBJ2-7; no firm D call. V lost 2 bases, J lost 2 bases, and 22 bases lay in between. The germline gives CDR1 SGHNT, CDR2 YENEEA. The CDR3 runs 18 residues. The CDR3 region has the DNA TGTGCCAGCAGCTTACACTTTGACCGACAAGGAATTACCTACGAGCAGTACTTC. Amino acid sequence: CASSLHFDRQGITYEQYF.

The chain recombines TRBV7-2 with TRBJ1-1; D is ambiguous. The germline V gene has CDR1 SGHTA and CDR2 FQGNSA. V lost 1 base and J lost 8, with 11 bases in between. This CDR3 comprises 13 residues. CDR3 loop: CASSLDLAGEAFF. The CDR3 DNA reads TGTGCCAGCAGCTTAGACCTGGCGGGCGAAGCTTTCTTT. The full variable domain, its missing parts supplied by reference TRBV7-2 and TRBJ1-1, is GAGVSQSPSNKVTEKGKDVELRCDPISGHTALYWYRQSLGQGLEFLIYFQGNSAPDKSGLPSDRFSAERTGGSVSTLTIQRTQQEDSAVYLCASSLDLAGEAFFGQGTRLTVV.

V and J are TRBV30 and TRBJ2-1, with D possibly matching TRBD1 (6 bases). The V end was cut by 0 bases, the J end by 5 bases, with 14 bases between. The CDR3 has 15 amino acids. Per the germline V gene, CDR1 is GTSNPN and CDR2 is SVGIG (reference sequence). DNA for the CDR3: TGTGCCTGGAGTGTACGAGGGGGAGTGAACAATGAGCAGTTCTTC. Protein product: CAWSVRGGVNNEQFF. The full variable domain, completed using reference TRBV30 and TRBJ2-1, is SQTIHQWPATLVQPVGSPLSLECTVEGTSNPNLYWYRQAAGRGLQLLFYSVGIGQISSEVPQNLSASRPQDRQFILSSKKLLLSDSGFYLCAWSVRGGVNNEQFFGPGTRLTVL.

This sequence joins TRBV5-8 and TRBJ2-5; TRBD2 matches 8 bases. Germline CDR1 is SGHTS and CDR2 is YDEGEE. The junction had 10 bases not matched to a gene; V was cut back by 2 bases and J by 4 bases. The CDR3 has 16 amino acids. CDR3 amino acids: CASSLGSGVPPETQYF. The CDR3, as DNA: TGTGCCAGCAGCTTAGGTAGCGGGGTCCCCCCAGAGACCCAGTACTTC.

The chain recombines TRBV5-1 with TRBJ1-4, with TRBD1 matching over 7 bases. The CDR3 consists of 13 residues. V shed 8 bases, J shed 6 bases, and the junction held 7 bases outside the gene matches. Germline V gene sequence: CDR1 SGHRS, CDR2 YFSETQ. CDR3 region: CASQQGLDEKLFF. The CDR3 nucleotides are TGCGCCAGTCAACAGGGGTTGGATGAAAAACTGTTTTTT.

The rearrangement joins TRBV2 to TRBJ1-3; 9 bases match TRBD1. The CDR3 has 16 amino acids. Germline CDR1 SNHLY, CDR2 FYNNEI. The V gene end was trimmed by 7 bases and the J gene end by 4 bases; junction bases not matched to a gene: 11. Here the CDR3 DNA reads TGTGCCAGCATCTCCGACAGGGGGGCGCCGGGAAACACCATATATTTT. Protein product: CASISDRGAPGNTIYF.

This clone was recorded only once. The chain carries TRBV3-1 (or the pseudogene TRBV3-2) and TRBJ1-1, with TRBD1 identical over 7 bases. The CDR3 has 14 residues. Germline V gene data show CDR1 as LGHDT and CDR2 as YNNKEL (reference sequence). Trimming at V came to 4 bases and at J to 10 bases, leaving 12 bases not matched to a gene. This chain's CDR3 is CASSPGASTGTAFF. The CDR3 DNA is TGTGCCAGCAGCCCAGGGGCCTCGACAGGGACAGCTTTCTTT.

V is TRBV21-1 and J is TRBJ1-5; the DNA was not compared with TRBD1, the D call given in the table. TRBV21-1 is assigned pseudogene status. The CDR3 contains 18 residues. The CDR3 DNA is TGTGCCAGCAGCACCTGGACAGCTCGAACGGATAGCAATCAGCCCCAGCATTTT. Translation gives CASSTWTARTDSNQPQHF.

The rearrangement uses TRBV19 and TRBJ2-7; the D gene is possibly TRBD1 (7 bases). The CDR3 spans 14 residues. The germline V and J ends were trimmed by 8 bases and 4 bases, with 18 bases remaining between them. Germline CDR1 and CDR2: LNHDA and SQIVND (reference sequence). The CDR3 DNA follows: TGTGCCAGTTCCTCCGGAGGGACAGAGTACGAGCAGTACTTC. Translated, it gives CASSSGGTEYEQYF.

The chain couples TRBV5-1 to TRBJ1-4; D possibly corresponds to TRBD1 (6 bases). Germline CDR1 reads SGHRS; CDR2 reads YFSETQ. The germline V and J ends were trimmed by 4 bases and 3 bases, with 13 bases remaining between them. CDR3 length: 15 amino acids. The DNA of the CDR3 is TGCGCCAGCAGCGCTCACAGGGATGCTAATGAAAAACTGTTTTTT. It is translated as CASSAHRDANEKLFF.

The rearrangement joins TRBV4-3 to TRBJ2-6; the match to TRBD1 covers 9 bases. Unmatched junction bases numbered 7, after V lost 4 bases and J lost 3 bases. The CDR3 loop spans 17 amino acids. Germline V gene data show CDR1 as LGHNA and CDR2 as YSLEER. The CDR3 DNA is TGCGCCAGCAGCCGACAACAGGGGGCAGGTGGGGCCAACGTCCTGACTTTC. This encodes CASSRQQGAGGANVLTF.

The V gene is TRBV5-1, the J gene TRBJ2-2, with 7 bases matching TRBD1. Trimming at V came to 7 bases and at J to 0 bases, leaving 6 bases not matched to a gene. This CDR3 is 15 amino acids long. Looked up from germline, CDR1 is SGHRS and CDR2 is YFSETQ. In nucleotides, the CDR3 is TGCGCCAGCCGCGCTACAGGGGCGAACACCGGGGAGCTGTTTTTT. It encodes CASRATGANTGELFF.

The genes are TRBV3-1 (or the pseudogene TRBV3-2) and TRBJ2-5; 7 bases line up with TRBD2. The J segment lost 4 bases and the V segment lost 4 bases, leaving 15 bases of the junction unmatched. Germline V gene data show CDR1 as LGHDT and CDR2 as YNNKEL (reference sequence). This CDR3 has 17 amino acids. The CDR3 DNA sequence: TGTGCCAGCAGCCCCTTGAGACAGCGGGATGAAGGAGAGACCCAGTACTTC. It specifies CASSPLRQRDEGETQYF.

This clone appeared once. The CDR3 nucleotides read TGTGCCAGCAGTGAGAGTCGGGGAACAACCTACGAGCAGTACTTC. This codes for CASSESRGTTYEQYF. V is TRBV2 and J is TRBJ2-7, with D perhaps matching TRBD2 (5 bases). V was clipped by 3 bases and J by 2 bases, with 14 bases between them. CDR1 and CDR2 (germline): SNHLY, FYNNEI. This CDR3 is 15 amino acids long.

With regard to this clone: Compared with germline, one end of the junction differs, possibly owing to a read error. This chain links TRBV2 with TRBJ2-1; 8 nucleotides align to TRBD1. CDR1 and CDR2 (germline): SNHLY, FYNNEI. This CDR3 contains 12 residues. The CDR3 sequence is CASREGQEGPLF. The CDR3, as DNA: TGTGCCAGCAGGGAGGGACAGGAAGGGCCCCTCTTC.

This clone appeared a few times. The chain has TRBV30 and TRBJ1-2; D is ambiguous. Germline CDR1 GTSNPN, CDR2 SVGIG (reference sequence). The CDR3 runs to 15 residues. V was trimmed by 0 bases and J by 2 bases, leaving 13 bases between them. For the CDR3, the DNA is TGTGCCTGGAGTGTACGGGTTCGGATGAACTATGGCTACACCTTC. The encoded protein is CAWSVRVRMNYGYTF.

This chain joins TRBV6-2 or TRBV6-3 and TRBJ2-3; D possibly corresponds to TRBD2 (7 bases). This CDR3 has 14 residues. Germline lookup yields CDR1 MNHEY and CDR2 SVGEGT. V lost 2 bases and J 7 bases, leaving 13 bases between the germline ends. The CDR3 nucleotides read TGTGCCAGCAGTTACGAGGGGGGGCGATATACGCAGTATTTT. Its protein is CASSYEGGRYTQYF.

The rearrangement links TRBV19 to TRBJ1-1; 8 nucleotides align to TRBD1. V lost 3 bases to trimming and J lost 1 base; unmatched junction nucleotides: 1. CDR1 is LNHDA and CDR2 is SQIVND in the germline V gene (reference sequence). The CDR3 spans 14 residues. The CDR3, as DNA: TGTGCCAGTAGTATGGACAGGGAGAACACTGAAGCTTTCTTT. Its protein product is CASSMDRENTEAFF. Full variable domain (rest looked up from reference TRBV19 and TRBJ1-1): DGGITQSPKYLFRKEGQNVTLSCEQNLNHDAMYWYRQDPGQGLRLIYYSQIVNDFQKGDIAEGYSVSREKKESFPLTVTSAQKNPTAFYLCASSMDRENTEAFFGQGTRLTVV.

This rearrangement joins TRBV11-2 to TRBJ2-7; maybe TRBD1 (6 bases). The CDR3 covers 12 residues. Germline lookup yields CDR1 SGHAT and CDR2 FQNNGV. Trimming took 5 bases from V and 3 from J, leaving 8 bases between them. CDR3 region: CASSKQGYEQYF. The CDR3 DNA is TGTGCCAGCAGCAAACAGGGCTACGAGCAGTACTTC.

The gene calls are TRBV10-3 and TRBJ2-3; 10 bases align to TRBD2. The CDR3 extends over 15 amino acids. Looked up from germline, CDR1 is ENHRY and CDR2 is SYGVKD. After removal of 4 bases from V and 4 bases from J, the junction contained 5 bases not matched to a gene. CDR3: CAISVGTSVSDTQYF. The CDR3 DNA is TGTGCCATCAGTGTAGGGACTAGCGTCTCAGATACGCAGTATTTT.

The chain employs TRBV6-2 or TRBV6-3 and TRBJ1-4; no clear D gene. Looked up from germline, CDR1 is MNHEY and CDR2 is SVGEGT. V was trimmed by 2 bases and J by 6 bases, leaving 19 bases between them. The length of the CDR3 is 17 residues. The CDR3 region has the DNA TGTGCCAGCAGTTACGCCTACGGACGGGGATCTCATGAAAAACTGTTTTTT. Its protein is CASSYAYGRGSHEKLFF.

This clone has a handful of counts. The CDR3 DNA is TGCAGCGTGGAAAAGACAGGAAACTATGGCTACACCTTC. Encoded protein: CSVEKTGNYGYTF. The V and J genes are TRBV29-1 and TRBJ1-2, with D perhaps matching TRBD1 (6 bases). The CDR3 loop spans 13 amino acids. Germline loops: CDR1 SQVTM, CDR2 ANQGSEA. V gave up 6 bases and J gave up 2 bases, with 13 bases separating them.

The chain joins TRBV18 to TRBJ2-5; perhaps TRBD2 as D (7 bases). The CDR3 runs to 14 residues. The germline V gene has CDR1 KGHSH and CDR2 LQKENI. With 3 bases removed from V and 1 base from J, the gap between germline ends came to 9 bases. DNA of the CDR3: TGTGCCAGCTCACCGGGGGGGGCCCAAGAGACCCAGTACTTC. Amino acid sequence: CASSPGGAQETQYF. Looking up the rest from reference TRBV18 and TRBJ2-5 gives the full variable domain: NAGVMQNPRHLVRRRGQEARLRCSPMKGHSHVYWYRQLPEEGLKFMVYLQKENIIDESGMPKERFSAEFPKEGPSILRIQQVVRGDSAAYFCASSPGGAQETQYFGPGTRLLVL.

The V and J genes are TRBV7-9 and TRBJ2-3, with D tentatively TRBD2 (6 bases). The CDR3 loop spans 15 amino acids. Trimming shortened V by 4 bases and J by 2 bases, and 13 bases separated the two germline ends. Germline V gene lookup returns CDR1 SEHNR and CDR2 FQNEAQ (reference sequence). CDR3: CASSYGQDYTDTQYF. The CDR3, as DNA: TGTGCCAGCAGCTACGGGCAGGACTACACAGATACGCAGTATTTT.

CDR3 DNA: TGTGCCAGCAGTCTACAGGGAAGGTCCTACAATGAGCAGTTCTTC. This encodes CASSLQGRSYNEQFF. The chain employs TRBV6-2 or TRBV6-3 and TRBJ2-1; tentative D call: TRBD1 (6 bases). The CDR3 totals 15 residues. Trimming removed 5 bases at V and 1 base at J, with 12 bases between. Germline values: CDR1 MNHEY, CDR2 SVGEGT.